Listed here are 18 T cell receptor beta chains from one sample, sequenced in a study of T cell clonality in common variable immunodeficiency. TCRdb's table, derived via immunoSEQ multiplex PCR, lists solely in-frame clones and lacks some. In total the sample includes some 32,000 clones, none of them seen once. Material for sequencing was peripheral blood mononuclear cells. These receptors all stem from a person aged 18 to 70 in good health.

Many counts were recorded for this clone. The observed sequence ends 3 residues before the CDR3 terminus, with the missing tail filled in from the germline J gene. This chain connects TRBV19 to TRBJ1-1, with 8 bases lining up with TRBD1. Germline V gene sequence: CDR1 LNHDA, CDR2 SQIVND (reference sequence). The V segment lost 5 bases and the J segment 3 bases; nucleotides outside the gene matches: 14. The CDR3 runs 17 residues. This CDR3 is CASSHGTGVGIDTEAFF. The CDR3 DNA, read in part, is TGTGCCAGTAGTCATGGGACAGGCGTCGGAATAGACACTGAA.

This clone was counted at least ten times. Sequencing ends 3 residues short of the CDR3 end; the germline J gene provides the rest. This chain uses TRBV20-1 with TRBJ2-1; D is possibly TRBD2 (6 bases). This CDR3 has 15 amino acids. V was pared by 0 bases and J by 3 bases, with 12 bases between. Germline CDR1 and CDR2: DFQATT and SNEGSKA (reference sequence). CDR3 bases read: TGCAGTGCTAGAGATCTAGCGTACGACTACAATGAG. Protein product: CSARDLAYDYNE. The CDR3, in full, reads CSARDLAYDYNEQFF.

This clone occurred many times. The read comes to an end 3 residues before the CDR3 does, leaving the germline J gene to fill in the end. V and J are TRBV29-1 and TRBJ1-3; D possibly corresponds to TRBD1 (5 bases). The germline V gene encodes CDR1 SQVTM and CDR2 ANQGSEA. V lost 4 bases, J lost 4 bases, and 8 bases lay in between. CDR3 length: 12 residues. Incomplete CDR3 DNA: TGCAGCGTTGCAGGGATCGGAAACACC. This codes for CSVAGIGNT. The CDR3 in its entirety is CSVAGIGNTIYF.

This clone was detected only a few times. The CDR3 end falls 3 residues outside the read, so it is completed with the germline J gene. The J gene is TRBJ2-1, the V gene TRBV20-1; 7 bases are a match to TRBD2. CDR1 DFQATT and CDR2 SNEGSKA come from the germline V gene (reference sequence). V shed 4 bases and J 2 bases; nucleotides not matched to a gene: 8. The CDR3 is 15 amino acids. CDR3 bases read: TGCAGTGCTATCCAGGCCGCGGGGGCCTACAATGAG. Translating gives CSAIQAAGAYNE. The full CDR3 reads CSAIQAAGAYNEQFF.

This clone was seen only a few times. Sequencing ends 3 residues short of the CDR3 end; the germline J gene provides the rest. The chain links TRBV19 to TRBJ2-3; 7 nucleotides agree with TRBD1. From germline, CDR1 is LNHDA and CDR2 SQIVND (reference sequence). This CDR3 region has 17 residues. CDR3 DNA, as far as it was read: TGTGCCAGTAGTATTGGCCCCAGGGGGTTCGGCAATCAGCCG. Translation: CASSIGPRGFGNQP. The CDR3 in its entirety is CASSIGPRGFGNQPQYF.

In this sample, this clone turned up a few times. With the read ending 3 residues before the CDR3 end, the germline J gene is used to fill in that end. The chain employs TRBV18 and TRBJ2-5; a possible D gene is TRBD1 (6 bases). Looked up from germline, CDR1 is KGHSH and CDR2 is LQKENI. The CDR3 consists of 12 residues. V was pared by 11 bases and J by 3 bases, with 13 bases between. The CDR3 region is CAASPGEETQYF. The CDR3 bases that were read are TGTGCCGCGTCGCCAGGGGAAGAGACC.

In this sample, this clone turned up a few times. The read finishes 3 residues shy of the CDR3 end, and the germline J gene is used to complete it. The rearrangement uses TRBV7-6 and TRBJ2-5; 7 positions agree with TRBD2. The junction had 17 bases not matched to a gene; V was cut back by 4 bases and J by 3 bases. The CDR3 has 18 residues. Germline V gene lookup returns CDR1 SGHVS and CDR2 FNYEAQ. CDR3 sequence: CASSSTGTTALLKETQYF. CDR3 DNA (partial): TGTGCCAGCAGCTCCACCGGGACTACCGCACTACTGAAAGAGACC. The whole variable domain, remainder taken from reference TRBV7-6 and TRBJ2-5, is GAGVSQSPRYKVTKRGQDVALRCDPISGHVSLYWYRQALGQGPEFLTYFNYEAQQDKSGLPNDRFSAERPEGSISTLTIQRTEQRDSAMYRCASSSTGTTALLKETQYFGPGTRLLVL.

In regard to this clone: The read comes to an end 3 residues before the CDR3 does, leaving the germline J gene to fill in the end. This chain connects TRBV20-1 to TRBJ2-3, with TRBD2 matching 13 bases. Germline V gene sequence: CDR1 DFQATT, CDR2 SNEGSKA (reference sequence). The CDR3 contains 15 residues. CDR3 in amino acids: CSARPTSGRGETQYF. CDR3 DNA, as far as it was read: TGCAGTGCTCGCCCCACTAGCGGGAGGGGGGAGACG.

At least ten counts were recorded for this clone. The DNA ends 3 residues before the CDR3 does, and the rest of the CDR3 is filled in from the germline J gene. The chain employs TRBV5-5 and TRBJ1-2; TRBD1 is a possible D gene (6 bases). Germline CDR1 is SGHKS and CDR2 is YYEKEE (reference sequence). The V end was cut by 0 bases, the J end by 2 bases, with 11 bases between. The CDR3 consists of 15 residues. The part of the CDR3 DNA that was read is TGTGCCAGCAGCTTGGCGGTAGGACAGAACTATGGC. This gives the protein CASSLAVGQNYG. The whole CDR3 protein is CASSLAVGQNYGYTF. The variable domain in full, completed from reference TRBV5-5 and TRBJ1-2, reads DAGVTQSPTHLIKTRGQQVTLRCSPISGHKSVSWYQQVLGQGPQFIFQYYEKEERGRGNFPDRFSARQFPNYSSELNVNALLLGDSALYLCASSLAVGQNYGYTFGSGTRLTVV.

This clone was picked up many times. The CDR3 end falls 3 residues outside the read, so it is completed with the germline J gene. V and J are TRBV5-1 and TRBJ2-1, with a tentative D call TRBD1 (5 bases). In germline, CDR1 is SGHRS, CDR2 YFSETQ. The V end lost 4 bases, the J end lost 6 bases, and 11 bases lay between the germline ends. The CDR3 sequence is 13 residues long. CDR3 DNA, as far as it was read: TGCGCCAGCAGCCTGGGCGACAGCAATGAG. Residues: CASSLGDSNE. The entire CDR3 protein is CASSLGDSNEQFF.

This clone was seen ten or more times. The CDR3 is cut off 3 residues early in the read; its end comes from the germline J gene. The chain carries TRBV6-1 and TRBJ2-1, with a possible D match to TRBD1 (6 bases). The length of the CDR3 is 15 residues. From germline, CDR1 is MNHNS and CDR2 SASEGT. Trimming removed 4 bases at V and 3 bases at J, with 13 bases between. The CDR3 reads CASSAGPGDYNEQFF. The sequenced part of the CDR3 DNA is TGTGCCAGCAGTGCGGGTCCAGGGGACTACAATGAG.

As regards this clone: The read stops 3 residues short of the end of the CDR3; the missing end is completed from the germline J gene. The chain couples TRBV11-1 to TRBJ1-1; no firm D call. The V and J ends lost 4 bases and 6 bases respectively, with 15 bases between them. The CDR3 totals 14 residues. Per the germline V gene, CDR1 is SGHAT and CDR2 is FQDESV (reference sequence). CDR3 DNA (partial): TGTGCCAGCAGCTCCCCGCCCCTGAGCGCTGAA. Translating it yields CASSSPPLSAE. The whole CDR3 protein reads CASSSPPLSAEAFF. The full variable domain, its missing parts supplied by reference TRBV11-1 and TRBJ1-1, is EAEVAQSPRYKITEKSQAVAFWCDPISGHATLYWYRQILGQGPELLVQFQDESVVDDSQLPKDRFSAERLKGVDSTLKIQPAELGDSAMYLCASSSPPLSAEAFFGQGTRLTVV.

This clone was recorded at least ten times. Read coverage stops 3 residues before the CDR3 terminus; the germline J gene supplies the remainder. The rearrangement links TRBV5-1 to TRBJ2-7, with D perhaps matching TRBD1 (6 bases). The CDR3 runs 13 residues. Germline assignment: CDR1 SGHRS and CDR2 YFSETQ. V was cut by 0 bases and J by 2 bases, with 6 bases left in between. The CDR3 loop is CASSLDRAYEQYF. The covered CDR3 bases are TGCGCCAGCAGCTTGGACAGGGCCTACGAG.

In the case of this clone: The sequenced fragment ends 3 residues before the CDR3 boundary, so the rest is inferred from the germline J gene. The chain carries TRBV19 and TRBJ1-2; TRBD1 matches at 9 bases. There are 15 residues in the CDR3. Germline lookup yields CDR1 LNHDA and CDR2 SQIVND (reference sequence). CDR3 DNA (partial): TGTGCCAGTAGTATAGGTCCGGACAGGGGTGGGGGC. It is translated as CASSIGPDRGGG. The CDR3 in its entirety is CASSIGPDRGGGYTF.

This clone appeared many times. The read ends 3 residues early relative to the CDR3; the germline J gene fills the gap. The V and J genes are TRBV20-1 and TRBJ2-1, with D maybe TRBD2 (5 bases). The CDR3 extends over 14 amino acids. Germline-derived CDR1 and CDR2 are DFQATT and SNEGSKA (reference sequence). Trimming shortened V by 3 bases and J by 3 bases, and 12 bases separated the two germline ends. This CDR3 is CSASVAGFYNEQFF. The CDR3 DNA, read in part, is TGCAGTGCTAGTGTGGCGGGTTTCTACAATGAG.

This clone was seen many times. The sequenced fragment ends 3 residues before the CDR3 boundary, so the rest is inferred from the germline J gene. The rearrangement joins TRBV24-1 to TRBJ2-2, with 8 bases matching TRBD1. V shed 3 bases and J 7 bases; nucleotides not matched to a gene: 9. Germline CDR1 is KGHDR and CDR2 is SFDVKD. The CDR3 length is 16 residues. CDR3 DNA (partial): TGTGCCACCAGTGATCCCGGCAGGGGGCTGGTCGGGGAG. Translated, it gives CATSDPGRGLVGE. From start to end, the CDR3 is CATSDPGRGLVGELFF.

This clone was seen ten or more times. The sample holds other DNA sequences that translate to the same CDR3. CDR3 bases read: TGTGCCAGCAGCTTGGGTGGCGGGACAGATACCTACGAG. Translation gives CASSLGGGTDTYE. The full CDR3 is CASSLGGGTDTYEQYF. The chain employs TRBV7-3 and TRBJ2-7; D might be TRBD1 (7 bases). The read comes to an end 3 residues before the CDR3 does, leaving the germline J gene to fill in the end. Between the trimmed V and J ends, which lost 3 bases and 2 bases, there was a span of 17 bases. This CDR3 is built from 16 residues. Per germline, CDR1 SGHTA and CDR2 FQGTGA.

This clone was seen ten or more times. The read terminates 3 residues ahead of where the CDR3 ends, so the germline J gene completes it. V gene TRBV5-1 combines with J gene TRBJ1-1; TRBD1 might be the D (6 bases). This CDR3 spans 15 amino acids. CDR1 is SGHRS and CDR2 is YFSETQ in the germline V gene. Trimming stripped 4 bases from V and 2 bases from J, with 15 bases between. The part of the CDR3 DNA that was read is TGCGCCAGCAGCCCTTCCCACAGGGCTAACACTGAA. It yields the protein CASSPSHRANTE. The full CDR3 protein reads CASSPSHRANTEAFF.